The rows below give T cell receptor beta chains drawn from one sample of a study of OX40 agonist ivuxolimab in advanced cancers. Data came from immunoSEQ multiplex PCR; TCRdb stores just in-frame clones and leaves some out. The sample carries some 70,000 clones, 80% to 90% recorded once. The material was CD4+ or CD8+ T cells sorted from blood, obtained in a trial of the OX40 agonist ivuxolimab. These receptors originate from an adult with an advanced solid tumor such as melanoma, head and neck, liver or kidney cancer. The CDR3 runs from the conserved cysteine through the conserved F or W. The D gene is left open where the match is weak. Clone size is shown for a subset of rows, as once, few, many or a class of expanded clone.

J: TRBJ1-1
D: -
V: TRBV5-3
size: -
CDR3: CARSPGPGRANTEAFF
DNA: TGTGCCAGAAGCCCCGGACCGGGTCGCGCGAACACTGAAGCTTTCTTT

J: TRBJ2-1
D: TRBD1
V: TRBV4-3
size: -
CDR3: CASSQGGAGGNEQFF
DNA: TGCGCCAGCAGCCAAGGAGGGGCAGGGGGCAATGAGCAGTTCTTC

J: TRBJ2-5
D: -
V: TRBV6-5
size: -
CDR3: CASSLPGVGETQYF
DNA: TGTGCCAGCAGCTTACCAGGAGTCGGCGAGACCCAGTACTTC

J: TRBJ2-7
D: TRBD1
V: TRBV6-1
size: -
CDR3: CASFRDSSRSQYF
DNA: TGTGCCAGCTTCCGGGACAGTAGCCGGTCGCAGTACTTC

J: TRBJ1-5
D: -
V: TRBV7-3
size: -
CDR3: CASSLGPSQPQHF
DNA: TGTGCCAGCAGCTTAGGTCCTTCTCAGCCCCAGCATTTT

J: TRBJ2-5
D: TRBD1
V: TRBV5-1
size: -
CDR3: CASSSADREETQYF
DNA: TGCGCCAGCAGCTCCGCGGACAGGGAAGAGACCCAGTACTTC

J: TRBJ1-1
D: -
V: TRBV11-2
size: -
CDR3: CASSLIGTYTEAFF
DNA: TGTGCCAGCAGCTTAATTGGGACTTACACTGAAGCTTTCTTT

J: TRBJ2-5
D: TRBD1
V: TRBV7-3
size: -
CDR3: CASSAGTGQETQYF
DNA: TGTGCCAGCAGCGCCGGGACAGGGCAAGAGACCCAGTACTTC

J: TRBJ2-7
D: TRBD2
V: TRBV7-9
size: -
CDR3: CASSEAGAPYEQYF
DNA: TGTGCCAGCAGTGAAGCGGGGGCCCCATACGAGCAGTACTTC

J: TRBJ2-3
D: TRBD2
V: TRBV7-3
size: -
CDR3: CASSFSQRTGGADTQYF
DNA: TGTGCCAGCAGCTTCTCACAAAGGACCGGGGGGGCAGATACGCAGTATTTT

J: TRBJ2-7
D: -
V: TRBV7-9
size: -
CDR3: CASSLLGTLYEQYF
DNA: TGTGCCAGCAGCTTACTCGGGACCTTATACGAGCAGTACTTC

J: TRBJ1-1
D: -
V: TRBV6-6
size: -
CDR3: CASKPDSPMNTEAFF
DNA: TGTGCCAGCAAGCCCGACAGCCCAATGAACACTGAAGCTTTCTTT

J: TRBJ2-7
D: TRBD1
V: TRBV5-1
size: few
CDR3: CASSFGQGQYEQYF
DNA: TGCGCCAGCAGCTTCGGACAGGGGCAGTACGAGCAGTACTTC

J: TRBJ1-1
D: -
V: TRBV5-1
size: few
CDR3: CASSLSSSGNTEAFF
DNA: TGCGCCAGCAGCTTATCTTCTTCCGGAAACACTGAAGCTTTCTTT

J: TRBJ1-5
D: TRBD1
V: TRBV15
size: -
CDR3: CATSSDDRGRYQPQHF
DNA: TGTGCCACCAGCAGCGACGACAGGGGGAGATATCAGCCCCAGCATTTT

J: TRBJ1-3
D: TRBD1
V: TRBV27
size: -
CDR3: CASSPWTGGRGNTIYF
DNA: TGTGCCAGCAGTCCCTGGACAGGGGGAAGAGGAAACACCATATATTTT

J: TRBJ1-3
D: -
V: TRBV7-2
size: once
CDR3: CASSAKRGNTIYF
DNA: TGTGCCAGCAGCGCAAAAAGGGGAAACACCATATATTTT

J: TRBJ1-1
D: -
V: TRBV29-1
size: -
CDR3: CSTLFGSDEAFF
DNA: TGCAGCACCCTGTTCGGCAGCGATGAAGCTTTCTTT

J: TRBJ2-6
D: -
V: TRBV29-1
size: -
CDR3: CSVKLGANVLTF
DNA: TGCAGCGTGAAACTCGGGGCCAACGTCCTGACTTTC

J: TRBJ1-1
D: -
V: TRBV29-1
size: few
CDR3: CSVEVQPTIF
DNA: TGCAGCGTTGAAGTCCAACCGACAATCTTT

J: TRBJ2-7
D: -
V: TRBV7-2
size: -
CDR3: CASSFLVGYEQYF
DNA: TGTGCCAGCAGCTTCCTCGTGGGTTACGAGCAGTACTTC

J: TRBJ1-6
D: -
V: TRBV21-1
size: -
CDR3: CASVGCSYNSPLHF
DNA: TGTGCCAGCGTAGGATGTTCCTATAATTCACCCCTCCACTTT

J: TRBJ2-5
D: -
V: TRBV6-1
size: -
CDR3: CATNRVTRETQYF
DNA: TGTGCCACCAACAGGGTTACCAGGGAGACCCAGTACTTC

J: TRBJ1-6
D: TRBD1
V: TRBV6-4
size: -
CDR3: CASSPRGTATAYNSPLHF
DNA: TGTGCCAGCAGCCCCCGAGGGACAGCAACCGCCTATAATTCACCCCTCCACTTT

J: TRBJ1-3
D: -
V: TRBV6-6
size: -
CDR3: CASMEMGRNTIYF
DNA: TGTGCCAGCATGGAAATGGGGAGAAACACCATATATTTT

J: TRBJ2-1
D: TRBD2
V: TRBV18
size: -
CDR3: CASSLLAGEYNEQFF
DNA: TGTGCCAGCTCCCTCCTAGCGGGGGAGTACAATGAGCAGTTCTTC

J: TRBJ1-5
D: TRBD1
V: TRBV5-1
size: -
CDR3: CASSPDGQDGQPQHF
DNA: TGCGCCAGCAGCCCCGATGGACAGGACGGGCAGCCCCAGCATTTT

J: TRBJ1-2
D: -
V: TRBV5-4
size: -
CDR3: CASTTPWTDRYTF
DNA: TGTGCCAGCACCACCCCATGGACAGACCGGTACACCTTC

J: TRBJ2-5
D: -
V: TRBV19
size: -
CDR3: CASSARQETQYF
DNA: TGTGCCAGTAGTGCCCGGCAGGAGACCCAGTACTTC

J: TRBJ1-5
D: TRBD1
V: TRBV28
size: -
CDR3: CASSSLQGAGNQPQHF
DNA: TGTGCCAGCAGTTCTCTACAGGGGGCGGGCAATCAGCCCCAGCATTTT

J: TRBJ2-3
D: -
V: TRBV11-2
size: -
CDR3: CASSSLGNLDTQYF
DNA: TGTGCCAGCAGCTCACTAGGGAATTTAGATACGCAGTATTTT

J: TRBJ1-2
D: -
V: TRBV30
size: -
CDR3: CAWSVQGLGYTF
DNA: TGTGCCTGGAGTGTACAAGGGCTAGGCTACACCTTC

J: TRBJ1-1
D: -
V: TRBV5-1
size: -
CDR3: CASYRDTKNTEAFF
DNA: TGCGCCAGCTACCGGGACACAAAGAACACTGAAGCTTTCTTT

J: TRBJ2-7
D: -
V: TRBV7-2
size: once
CDR3: CASSLEGVREQYF
DNA: TGTGCCAGCAGCTTAGAGGGGGTGCGGGAGCAGTACTTC

J: TRBJ2-1
D: TRBD1
V: TRBV7-2
size: -
CDR3: CASSQGGQGSRDNEQFF
DNA: TGTGCCAGCAGTCAAGGGGGACAGGGAAGCCGGGACAATGAGCAGTTCTTC

J: TRBJ2-5
D: TRBD2
V: TRBV7-3
size: -
CDR3: CASSLRAGELNF
DNA: TGTGCCAGCAGCTTAAGAGCGGGGGAGCTCAACTTC

J: TRBJ1-1
D: -
V: TRBV30
size: once
CDR3: CAWRRRGAQNTEAFF
DNA: TGTGCCTGGCGTAGAAGGGGCGCCCAGAACACTGAAGCTTTCTTT

J: TRBJ1-2
D: -
V: TRBV10-3
size: -
CDR3: CAIDAGLDGYTF
DNA: TGTGCCATCGACGCAGGGTTGGATGGCTACACCTTC

J: TRBJ2-7
D: TRBD2
V: TRBV7-2
size: -
CDR3: CASSPPTSPSSYEQYF
DNA: TGTGCCAGCAGCCCCCCGACTAGCCCGAGCTCCTACGAGCAGTACTTC

J: TRBJ2-1
D: TRBD2
V: TRBV27
size: -
CDR3: CASSFPRVGGNEQFF
DNA: TGTGCCAGCAGTTTTCCCCGGGTGGGGGGGAATGAGCAGTTCTTC

J: TRBJ2-3
D: -
V: TRBV10-3
size: few
CDR3: CASSPGLSTDTQYF
DNA: TGTGCCTCCAGCCCCGGCCTCAGCACAGATACGCAGTATTTT